One and the same sample provided the 13 T cell receptor beta chains below, sequenced in a study of blood T cells in healthy people across ages (dated by TCRdb to the mid-2010s). Receptor libraries were prepared by 5' RACE. The sequencer was an Illumina HiSeq 2500. A second PCR of roughly 7 to 11 cycles was performed with a sample-barcoded 5' primer and a J-beta primer mix. TCRdb itself trimmed the public reads at Q25 with fastp, ran MiXCR and retained productive beta chains. Each CDR3 protein appears once, grouped with its most common genes and DNA. This sample comprises about 1.1 million distinct CDR3 sequences, 30% to 40% of them detected only once. The ten largest clonotypes hold about 12% of the sample. Sequenced input: blood. These receptors were collected from a man younger than 35 in good health.

The V call is TRBV5-1, the J call TRBJ2-4; 7 positions agree with TRBD2. The J call may be in error: the DNA end matches TRBJ2-7 better. The germline CDR1 and CDR2 sequences are SGHRS and YFSETQ. The CDR3 consists of 16 residues. The CDR3 bases are TGCGCCAGCAGCTTGAACGGGAGGACGGAGGACTACGAGCAGTACTTC. The encoded protein is CASSLNGRTEDYEQYF.

This clonotype was observed a few times. The chain links TRBV29-1 to TRBJ2-3, with a tentative D call TRBD1 (5 bases). The CDR3 contains 12 residues. Trimming stripped 4 bases from V and 3 bases from J, with 8 bases between. CDR1 is SQVTM and CDR2 is ANQGSEA in the germline V gene. The CDR3 DNA is TGCAGCGTTGCTGCAGGGACAGATACGCAGTATTTT. It translates to CSVAAGTDTQYF.

This clonotype was counted between two and nine times. The V call is TRBV7-2, the J call TRBJ2-2; D call uncertain. The CDR3 length is 16 residues. In germline, CDR1 is SGHTA, CDR2 FQGNSA. The V end lost 1 base, the J end lost 5 bases, and 14 bases lay between the germline ends. CDR3 protein: CASSLGGGAETGELFF. The CDR3 DNA follows: TGTGCCAGCAGCTTAGGGGGTGGCGCCGAGACCGGGGAGCTGTTTTTT.

The CDR3 coding sequence is TGTGCCAGCAGCTTAGTGTCAGTACAAGAGACCCAGTACTTC. Protein product: CASSLVSVQETQYF. This rearrangement joins TRBV7-2 to TRBJ2-5, with D unclear. The CDR3 has 14 residues. Germline CDR1 reads SGHTA; CDR2 reads FQGNSA. Trimming stripped 1 base from V and 2 bases from J, with 8 bases between.

This clonotype was seen only a few times. The V call is TRBV20-1, the J call TRBJ1-1; D is undetermined. The CDR3 extends over 11 amino acids. Trimming removed 6 bases from V and 5 bases from J, with 10 bases in between. Per germline, CDR1 DFQATT and CDR2 SNEGSKA (reference sequence). As DNA, the CDR3 is TGCAGTGCAGGTGCAGAGACTGAAGCTTTCTTT. Protein: CSAGAETEAFF.

CDR3 region: CASSQGGISPEAFF. CDR3 coding DNA: TGTGCCAGCAGCCAGGGGGGCATAAGCCCTGAAGCTTTCTTT. The chain links TRBV6-2 or TRBV6-3 to TRBJ1-1; TRBD1 matches 7 bases. CDR3 length: 14 residues. Germline V gene data show CDR1 as MNHEY and CDR2 as SVGEGT. The V gene end was trimmed by 6 bases and the J gene end by 6 bases; junction bases not matched to a gene: 10.

There are many counts of this clonotype. The chain combines TRBV11-2 with TRBJ2-7; 8 bases match TRBD2. CDR3 length equals 14 residues. Germline loops: CDR1 SGHAT, CDR2 FQNNGV. J was trimmed by 4 bases and V by 5 bases; bases with no gene match: 7. The CDR3 loop reads CASSLGTRSYEQYF. The CDR3 DNA follows: TGTGCCAGCAGCCTGGGGACTAGATCATACGAGCAGTACTTC. Full variable domain (missing parts from reference TRBV11-2 and TRBJ2-7): EAGVAQSPRYKIIEKRQSVAFWCNPISGHATLYWYQQILGQGPKLLIQFQNNGVVDDSQLPKDRFSAERLKGVDSTLKIQPAKLEDSAVYLCASSLGTRSYEQYFGPGTRLTVT.

This clonotype was detected only a few times. The chain links TRBV27 to TRBJ1-1; D is undetermined. Germline lookup yields CDR1 MNHEY and CDR2 SMNVEV (reference sequence). The CDR3 sequence is 16 residues long. Trimming took off 0 bases at V and 5 bases at J, with 16 bases between the two ends. This CDR3 reads CASSLSKTKRVTEAFF. The CDR3 region has the DNA TGTGCCAGCAGTTTATCGAAGACGAAACGGGTAACTGAAGCTTTCTTT.

This clonotype was seen only a few times. V and J are TRBV7-6 and TRBJ1-2; D uncertain. The V and J ends lost 3 bases and 0 bases respectively, with 5 bases between them. CDR3 size: 13 residues. CDR1 is SGHVS, CDR2 FNYEAQ, per germline. The CDR3 here is CASSLQTNYGYTF. As DNA, the CDR3 is TGTGCCAGCAGCTTGCAAACTAACTATGGCTACACCTTC.

The V call is TRBV4-3, the J call TRBJ1-2; 8 positions agree with TRBD1. Germline V CDR1 and CDR2: LGHNA, YSLEER. V lost 3 bases to trimming and J lost 8 bases; unmatched junction nucleotides: 14. The CDR3 spans 16 residues. The CDR3 nucleotides are TGCGCCAGCAGCCAGGGGATCGGACAGGGATCAAGAGGCTACACCTTC. Translating it yields CASSQGIGQGSRGYTF.

Many counts were recorded for this clonotype. The chain uses TRBV6-5 and TRBJ1-2, with TRBD1 matching over 8 bases. Germline CDR1 is MNHEY and CDR2 is SVGAGI. CDR3 length: 15 amino acids. With V trimmed by 5 bases and J by 6 bases, 11 bases remained unmatched. The CDR3, as DNA: TGTGCCAGCAGTCTAACAGGGGGAGGAAGGCATGGCTACACCTTC. It encodes CASSLTGGGRHGYTF.

This clonotype was seen at least ten times. The chain joins TRBV25-1 to TRBJ2-3; the D gene is possibly TRBD1 (5 bases). The V end lost 4 bases, the J end lost 2 bases, and 16 bases lay between the germline ends. The length of the CDR3 is 16 residues. Germline CDR1 and CDR2: MGHDK and SYGVNS. CDR3: CASSARGAGYTDTQYF. The CDR3 nucleotides are TGTGCCAGCAGTGCCCGTGGGGCAGGTTACACAGATACGCAGTATTTT.

There are a few counts of this clonotype. The chain couples TRBV11-2 to TRBJ2-5; TRBD2 is a possible D gene (5 bases). The CDR3 loop spans 15 amino acids. Germline V gene sequence: CDR1 SGHAT, CDR2 FQNNGV. Trimming removed 3 bases at V and 2 bases at J, with 13 bases between. CDR3 in amino acids: CASSFSPERQETQYF. The CDR3 nucleotides are TGTGCCAGCAGCTTCTCCCCTGAGCGGCAAGAGACCCAGTACTTC.